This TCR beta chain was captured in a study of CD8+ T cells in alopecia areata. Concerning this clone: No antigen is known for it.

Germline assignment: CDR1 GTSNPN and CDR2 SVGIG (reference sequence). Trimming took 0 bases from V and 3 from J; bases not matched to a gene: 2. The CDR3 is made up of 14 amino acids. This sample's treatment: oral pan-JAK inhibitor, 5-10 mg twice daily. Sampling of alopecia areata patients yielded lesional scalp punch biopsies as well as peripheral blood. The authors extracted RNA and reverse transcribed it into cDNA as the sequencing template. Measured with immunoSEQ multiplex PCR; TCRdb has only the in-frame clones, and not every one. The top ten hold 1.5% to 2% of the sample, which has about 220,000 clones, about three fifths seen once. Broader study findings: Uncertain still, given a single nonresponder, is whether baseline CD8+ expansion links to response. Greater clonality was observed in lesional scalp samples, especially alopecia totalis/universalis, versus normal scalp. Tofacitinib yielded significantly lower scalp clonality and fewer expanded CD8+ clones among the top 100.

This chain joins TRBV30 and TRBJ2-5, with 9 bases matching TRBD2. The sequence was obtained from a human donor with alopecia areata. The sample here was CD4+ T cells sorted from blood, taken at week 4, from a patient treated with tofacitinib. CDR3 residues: CAWSVIAGEETQYF. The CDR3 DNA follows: TGTGCCTGGAGTGTAATAGCGGGGGAAGAGACCCAGTACTTC.